The T cell receptor (beta chain) under discussion was sequenced for a study of early T cells in non-severe SARS-CoV-2 infection. General observations from the study: Anti-spike CD8 specificities were favored by VDJdb matching, whose results missed private and CD4 specificities.

Per the germline V gene, CDR1 is SEHNR and CDR2 is FQNEAQ (reference sequence). The CDR3 covers 13 residues. V shed 5 bases and J shed 8 bases, with 15 bases lying between them. This clonotype showed up just a few times. Its antigen is unidentified. Unique molecular identifiers (one per individual cDNA molecule) were attached. TCRdb fed the 5' RACE reads into MiXCR, producing one record per CDR3 protein. The sample consists of about 67,000 distinct CDR3 sequences, 11% of them appearing once. The clonotype comes from an adult who was a healthcare worker with PCR-confirmed SARS-CoV-2 infection or an uninfected control (not recorded which). V and J are TRBV7-9 and TRBJ1-2; D unresolved. The sample was whole blood. The CDR3 here is CASSPQSTTGYTF. The CDR3 region has the DNA TGTGCCAGCAGCCCCCAGAGTACGACCGGCTACACCTTC.